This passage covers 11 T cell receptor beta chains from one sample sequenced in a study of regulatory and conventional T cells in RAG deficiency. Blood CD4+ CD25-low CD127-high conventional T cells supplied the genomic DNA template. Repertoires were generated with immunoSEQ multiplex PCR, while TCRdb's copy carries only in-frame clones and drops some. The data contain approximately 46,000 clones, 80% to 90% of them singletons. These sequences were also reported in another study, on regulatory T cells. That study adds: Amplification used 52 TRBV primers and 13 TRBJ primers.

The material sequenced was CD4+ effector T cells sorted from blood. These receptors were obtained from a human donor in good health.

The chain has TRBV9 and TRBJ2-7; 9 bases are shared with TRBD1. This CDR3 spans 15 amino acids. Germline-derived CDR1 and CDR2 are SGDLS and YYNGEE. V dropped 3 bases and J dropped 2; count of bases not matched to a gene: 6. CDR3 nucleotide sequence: TGTGCCAGCAGCGCCGGGACAGGGCTAACCTACGAGCAGTACTTC. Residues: CASSAGTGLTYEQYF.

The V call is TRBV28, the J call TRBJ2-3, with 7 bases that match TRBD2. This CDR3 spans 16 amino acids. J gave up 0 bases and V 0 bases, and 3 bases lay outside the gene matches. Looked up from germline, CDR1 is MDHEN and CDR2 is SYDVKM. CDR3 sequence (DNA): TGTGCCAGCAGTTTATGGGCTAGCGGAAGCACAGATACGCAGTATTTT. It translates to CASSLWASGSTDTQYF.

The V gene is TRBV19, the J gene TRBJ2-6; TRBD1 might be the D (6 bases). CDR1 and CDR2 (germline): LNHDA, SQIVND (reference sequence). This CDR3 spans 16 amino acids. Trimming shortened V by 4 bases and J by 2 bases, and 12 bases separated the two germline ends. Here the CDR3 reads CASSTQGNAGANVLTF. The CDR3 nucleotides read TGTGCCAGTAGTACTCAGGGGAATGCTGGGGCCAACGTCCTGACTTTC. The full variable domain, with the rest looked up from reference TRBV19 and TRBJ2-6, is DGGITQSPKYLFRKEGQNVTLSCEQNLNHDAMYWYRQDPGQGLRLIYYSQIVNDFQKGDIAEGYSVSREKKESFPLTVTSAQKNPTAFYLCASSTQGNAGANVLTFGAGSRLTVL.

CDR3 sequence reads: CASSPDRVPTGELFF. The CDR3, as DNA: TGTGCCAGCAGCCCTGACAGGGTGCCCACCGGGGAGCTGTTTTTT. V gene TRBV11-3 combines with J gene TRBJ2-2; 7 nucleotides match TRBD1. V gave up 5 bases and J gave up 4 bases; unmatched junction bases: 7. Germline V gives CDR1 SGHNT, CDR2 YENEEA. This CDR3 is 15 amino acids long.

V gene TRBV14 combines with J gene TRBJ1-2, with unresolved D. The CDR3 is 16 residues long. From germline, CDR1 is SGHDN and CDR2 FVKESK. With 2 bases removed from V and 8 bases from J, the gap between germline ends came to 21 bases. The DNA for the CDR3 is TGTGCCAGCAGCCAACAAACGGTGGGGTTCCCCGGGGGCTACACCTTC. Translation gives CASSQQTVGFPGGYTF.

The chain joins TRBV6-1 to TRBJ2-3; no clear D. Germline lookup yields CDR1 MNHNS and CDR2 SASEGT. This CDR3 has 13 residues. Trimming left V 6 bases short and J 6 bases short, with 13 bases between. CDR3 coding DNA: TGTGCCAGCAGCCGAAGGCCCGGGGATACGCAGTATTTT. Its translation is CASSRRPGDTQYF.

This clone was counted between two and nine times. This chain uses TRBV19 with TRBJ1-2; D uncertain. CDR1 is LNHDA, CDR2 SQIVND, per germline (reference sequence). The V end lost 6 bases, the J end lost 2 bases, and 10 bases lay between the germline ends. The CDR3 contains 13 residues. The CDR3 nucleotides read TGTGCCAGTAGCACGATGGGGAACTATGGCTACACCTTC. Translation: CASSTMGNYGYTF.

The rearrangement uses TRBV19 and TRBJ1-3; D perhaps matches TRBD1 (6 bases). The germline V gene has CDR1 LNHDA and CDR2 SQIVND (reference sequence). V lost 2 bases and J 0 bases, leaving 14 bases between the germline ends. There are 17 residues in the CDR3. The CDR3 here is CASSILSIRGSGNTIYF. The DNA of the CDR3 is TGTGCCAGTAGTATACTCTCCATCAGGGGCTCTGGAAACACCATATATTTT.

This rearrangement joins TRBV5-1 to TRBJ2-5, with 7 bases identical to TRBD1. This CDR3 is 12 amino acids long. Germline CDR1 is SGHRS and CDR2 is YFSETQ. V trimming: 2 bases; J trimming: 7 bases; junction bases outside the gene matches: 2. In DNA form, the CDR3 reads TGCGCCAGCAGCTTCAACAGGGGGACCCAGTACTTC. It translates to CASSFNRGTQYF. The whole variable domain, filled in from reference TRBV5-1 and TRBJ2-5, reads KAGVTQTPRYLIKTRGQQVTLSCSPISGHRSVSWYQQTPGQGLQFLFEYFSETQRNKGNFPGRFSGRQFSNSRSEMNVSTLELGDSALYLCASSFNRGTQYFGPGTRLLVL.

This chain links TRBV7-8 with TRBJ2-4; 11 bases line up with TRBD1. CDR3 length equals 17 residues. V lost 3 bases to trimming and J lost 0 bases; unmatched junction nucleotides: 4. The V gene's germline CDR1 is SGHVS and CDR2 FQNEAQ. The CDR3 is CASSLGQGVLAKNIQYF. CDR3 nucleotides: TGTGCCAGCAGCTTGGGACAGGGGGTTCTAGCCAAAAACATTCAGTACTTC.

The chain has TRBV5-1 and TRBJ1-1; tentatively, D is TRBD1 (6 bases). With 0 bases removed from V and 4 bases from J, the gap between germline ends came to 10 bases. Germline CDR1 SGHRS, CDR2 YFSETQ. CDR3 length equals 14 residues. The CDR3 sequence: CASSLAGAGTEAFF. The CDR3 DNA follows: TGCGCCAGCAGCTTGGCAGGGGCGGGCACTGAAGCTTTCTTT.